A single sample is the source of the 30 T cell receptor beta chains below, sequenced in a study of blood T cell repertoires in COVID-19 (TCRdb year 2020). The method was the immunoSEQ multiplex PCR assay. TCRdb mirrors the immuneACCESS table, restricted to in-frame sequences. Some clones are absent from its copies; in checked studies, under half trace to an unresolved V gene, and the reason for the others is unknown. This sample has some 30,000 clones in its table, and around 90% of those were observed once. More than 5% of the sample rests with the top ten. The sequencing input was peripheral blood. The receptors here all came from a man between 60 and 75 years old with active COVID-19.

Written as DNA, the CDR3 is TGTGCCAGCAGCCCACGAGGGGGACTAGCGGGGGGGCGAAGCACAGATACGCAGTATTTT. This codes for CASSPRGGLAGGRSTDTQYF. The chain links TRBV5-4 to TRBJ2-3; 16 nucleotides line up with TRBD2. V shed 4 bases, J shed 0 bases, and the junction held 11 bases outside the gene matches. The CDR3 spans 20 residues. Germline V CDR1 and CDR2: SGHNT, YYREEE (reference sequence). Supplemented by reference TRBV5-4 and TRBJ2-3, the full variable domain reads ETGVTQSPTHLIKTRGQQVTLRCSSQSGHNTVSWYQQALGQGPQFIFQYYREEENGRGNFPPRFSGLQFPNYSSELNVNALELDDSALYLCASSPRGGLAGGRSTDTQYFGPGTRLTVL.

V gene TRBV7-9 combines with J gene TRBJ2-7, with 8 bases fitting TRBD1. Germline V CDR1 and CDR2: SEHNR, FQNEAQ (reference sequence). This CDR3 is built from 15 residues. J was trimmed by 2 bases and V by 6 bases; bases with no gene match: 9. The CDR3 region has the DNA TGTGCCAGCAGGCCCACGACAGGGGTCGCCTACGAGCAGTACTTC. Translated: CASRPTTGVAYEQYF.

This clone occurred a few times. As DNA, the CDR3 is TGTGCCAGCAGCTTGGGCGGGGGGCCCACCGGGGAGCTGTTTTTT. Amino acid sequence: CASSLGGGPTGELFF. V and J are TRBV5-4 and TRBJ2-2; 8 nucleotides line up with TRBD2. The CDR3 runs 15 residues. The V and J ends lost 0 bases and 4 bases, in that order; junction bases with no gene match: 2. The V gene's germline CDR1 is SGHNT and CDR2 YYREEE (reference sequence).

The chain combines TRBV28 with TRBJ1-5, with 8 bases identical to TRBD1. With V trimmed by 6 bases and J by 4 bases, 11 bases remained unmatched. CDR3 length: 16 residues. Per the germline V gene, CDR1 is MDHEN and CDR2 is SYDVKM. The CDR3 spells CASRQSDRVKNQPQHF. The CDR3 DNA sequence: TGTGCCAGCAGGCAATCGGACAGGGTAAAAAATCAGCCCCAGCATTTT.

This clone was counted a few times. This rearrangement joins TRBV12-5 to TRBJ2-7; 8 nucleotides match TRBD1. V shed 0 bases, J shed 2 bases, and the junction held 9 bases outside the gene matches. CDR3 length: 17 amino acids. CDR1 and CDR2 (germline): LGHNT, FRNRAP. CDR3 coding DNA: TGTGCTAGTGGTTTGGTAATGGGCAGGGGGCTCCCCTACGAGCAGTACTTC. Protein product: CASGLVMGRGLPYEQYF.

The V call is TRBV11-2, the J call TRBJ1-3; 9 nucleotides match TRBD1. Looked up from germline, CDR1 is SGHAT and CDR2 is FQNNGV. This CDR3 comprises 16 residues. V shed 1 base, J shed 1 base, and the junction held 2 bases outside the gene matches. CDR3 coding DNA: TGTGCCAGCAGCTTAGCCGGGACAGGGTCTGGAAACACCATATATTTT. Encoded protein: CASSLAGTGSGNTIYF.

The V and J genes are TRBV7-6 and TRBJ1-3, with 7 bases matching TRBD1. Per germline, CDR1 SGHVS and CDR2 FNYEAQ. The CDR3 is 15 residues long. V lost 1 base, J lost 2 bases, and 2 bases stayed unmatched. CDR3 DNA: TGTGCCAGCAGCTTAGGGACAGGTCCTGGAAACACCATATATTTT. It yields the protein CASSLGTGPGNTIYF.

In this sample, this clone turned up once. V usage is TRBV5-1 and J usage is TRBJ2-7, with 13 bases identical to TRBD2. CDR1 and CDR2 (germline): SGHRS, YFSETQ. CDR3 length: 17 amino acids. J was trimmed by 3 bases and V by 0 bases; bases with no gene match: 6. CDR3 residues: CASSLGGLAGRDYEQYF. In nucleotides, the CDR3 is TGCGCCAGCAGCTTGGGGGGACTAGCGGGGAGGGACTACGAGCAGTACTTC.

The V and J genes are TRBV28 and TRBJ2-3; D may be TRBD2 (5 bases). Trimming removed 3 bases at V and 0 bases at J, with 13 bases between. CDR3 length: 16 amino acids. Germline assignment: CDR1 MDHEN and CDR2 SYDVKM. This CDR3 is CASSFLGSRSTDTQYF. CDR3 nucleotides: TGTGCCAGCAGTTTTCTGGGGAGTAGGAGCACAGATACGCAGTATTTT.

The rearrangement joins TRBV27 to TRBJ2-2; the match to TRBD2 covers 12 bases. After removal of 5 bases from V and 4 bases from J, the junction contained 11 bases not matched to a gene. Germline V CDR1 and CDR2: MNHEY, SMNVEV (reference sequence). This CDR3 spans 18 amino acids. The CDR3 region has the DNA TGTGCCAGCAGTCGTCCGGGACTAGCGGGCGGTGTCACCGGGGAGCTGTTTTTT. This sequence encodes CASSRPGLAGGVTGELFF.

The gene calls are TRBV2 and TRBJ1-3, with TRBD1 as a possible D gene (5 bases). The CDR3 covers 13 residues. CDR1 SNHLY and CDR2 FYNNEI come from the germline V gene. V was pared by 4 bases and J by 2 bases, with 6 bases between. The CDR3 sequence is CASSVGAGNTIYF. In DNA, the CDR3 is TGTGCCAGCAGTGTAGGGGCTGGAAACACCATATATTTT.

The chain employs TRBV11-2 and TRBJ1-1, with D possibly matching TRBD1 (5 bases). Per germline, CDR1 SGHAT and CDR2 FQNNGV. Trimming took 5 bases from V and 2 from J, leaving 12 bases between them. This CDR3 comprises 14 residues. The CDR3 nucleotides read TGTGCCAGCAGCAACCAAAGGGGAAACACTGAAGCTTTCTTT. Its protein product is CASSNQRGNTEAFF.

This clone came up once. The J gene is TRBJ2-2, the V gene TRBV11-2; D uncertain. V shed 5 bases and J shed 7 bases, with 8 bases lying between them. Germline V gene sequence: CDR1 SGHAT, CDR2 FQNNGV. The CDR3 extends over 12 amino acids. In DNA form, the CDR3 reads TGTGCCAGCAGCCTTTCACACGGGGAGCTGTTTTTT. Its protein product is CASSLSHGELFF.

This clone was picked up a small number of times. This sequence joins TRBV2 and TRBJ1-2, with D hard to call. This CDR3 spans 12 amino acids. The V gene's germline CDR1 is SNHLY and CDR2 FYNNEI. Trimming pared 7 bases from V and 6 bases from J, leaving 12 bases between. The chain's CDR3 is CASTARGDGYTF. In DNA form, the CDR3 reads TGTGCCAGCACTGCGCGGGGTGATGGCTACACCTTC.

In its sample, this clone ranks as medium-sized. The chain combines TRBV5-1 with TRBJ1-1, with D possibly matching TRBD1 (6 bases). The CDR3 has 14 residues. V lost 4 bases and J 5 bases, leaving 15 bases between the germline ends. Germline CDR1 reads SGHRS; CDR2 reads YFSETQ. CDR3 bases: TGCGCCAGCAGCCCGATACAGGGAGAAACTGAAGCTTTCTTT. It is translated as CASSPIQGETEAFF.

This clone was seen once. CDR3: CASSSRAGLMNTEAFF. The DNA for the CDR3 is TGTGCCAGCAGCTCTCGGGCGGGGTTAATGAACACTGAAGCTTTCTTT. The chain joins TRBV7-3 to TRBJ1-1, with no clear D. Germline CDR1 reads SGHTA; CDR2 reads FQGTGA. V dropped 4 bases and J dropped 0 bases, with 15 bases sitting between them. The CDR3 has 16 amino acids.

This chain joins TRBV27 and TRBJ1-5, with D perhaps TRBD1 (5 bases). Trimming removed 1 base at V and 3 bases at J, with 10 bases between. The CDR3 spans 15 residues. Germline CDR1 is MNHEY and CDR2 is SMNVEV (reference sequence). The CDR3 loop is CASSLLGVDNQPQHF. The CDR3 DNA reads as TGTGCCAGCAGTTTATTAGGGGTTGACAATCAGCCCCAGCATTTT.

This rearrangement joins TRBV5-1 to TRBJ2-3; tentative D call: TRBD2 (5 bases). The germline gives CDR1 SGHRS, CDR2 YFSETQ. The CDR3 spans 17 residues. With 0 bases removed from V and 2 bases from J, the gap between germline ends came to 16 bases. DNA of the CDR3: TGCGCCAGCAGCTTGGTACTAGTCCTCTCATACACAGATACGCAGTATTTT. Its protein product is CASSLVLVLSYTDTQYF.

V gene TRBV15 combines with J gene TRBJ1-1; 9 bases agree with TRBD1. CDR1 is LNHNV, CDR2 YYDKDF, per germline (reference sequence). This CDR3 has 12 residues. Trimming at V came to 8 bases and at J to 6 bases, leaving 4 bases not matched to a gene. CDR3 sequence (DNA): TGTGCCACCGGGACAGGGCTCGCTGAAGCTTTCTTT. This encodes CATGTGLAEAFF.

This sequence joins TRBV3-1 (or the pseudogene TRBV3-2) and TRBJ2-5; tentative D call: TRBD1 (6 bases). This CDR3 has 15 residues. CDR1 is LGHDT and CDR2 is YNNKEL in the germline V gene (reference sequence). The V end lost 3 bases, the J end lost 5 bases, and 16 bases lay between the germline ends. CDR3 nucleotide sequence: TGTGCCAGCAGCCAGGGAATCGACAGGTGGGAGACCCAGTACTTC. Residues: CASSQGIDRWETQYF.

The chain has TRBV14 and TRBJ2-7, with D unclear. Trimming left V 0 bases short and J 2 bases short, with 8 bases between. The germline CDR1 and CDR2 sequences are SGHDN and FVKESK. This CDR3 region has 14 residues. DNA of the CDR3: TGTGCCAGCAGCCAAGATCTCGTAACCTACGAGCAGTACTTC. Translating gives CASSQDLVTYEQYF.

The V and J genes are TRBV4-1 and TRBJ2-1; tentative D call: TRBD2 (5 bases). The CDR3 contains 16 residues. Germline CDR1 and CDR2: MGHRA and YSYEKL. The V and J ends lost 0 bases and 3 bases respectively, with 12 bases between them. Here the CDR3 DNA reads TGCGCCAGCAGCCAAGAATTGGACGGGATCTACAATGAGCAGTTCTTC. This gives the protein CASSQELDGIYNEQFF.

This chain joins TRBV30 and TRBJ1-2, with D perhaps TRBD1 (5 bases). Trimming took off 1 base at V and 7 bases at J, with 10 bases between the two ends. Germline CDR1 reads GTSNPN; CDR2 reads SVGIG (reference sequence). CDR3 length: 12 amino acids. The CDR3 DNA reads as TGTGCCTGGAGTGGTTACAGGCTTGGCTACACCTTC. Protein: CAWSGYRLGYTF.

This chain links TRBV28 with TRBJ2-6; 9 bases fit TRBD1. CDR3 length equals 17 residues. J was trimmed by 0 bases and V by 4 bases; bases with no gene match: 4. Germline assignment: CDR1 MDHEN and CDR2 SYDVKM. Here the CDR3 DNA reads TGTGCCAGCAGTTCAGGGACAGGGAACTCTGGGGCCAACGTCCTGACTTTC. Its protein product is CASSSGTGNSGANVLTF. The full variable domain, rest sourced from reference TRBV28 and TRBJ2-6, is DVKVTQSSRYLVKRTGEKVFLECVQDMDHENMFWYRQDPGLGLRLIYFSYDVKMKEKGDIPEGYSVSREKKERFSLILESASTNQTSMYLCASSSGTGNSGANVLTFGAGSRLTVL.

The chain couples TRBV12-3 or TRBV12-4 to TRBJ2-5; maybe TRBD2 (5 bases). The germline V and J ends were trimmed by 7 bases and 0 bases, with 6 bases remaining between them. This CDR3 contains 12 residues. The CDR3 loop is CASTSHQETQYF. CDR3 DNA: TGTGCCAGCACTAGCCACCAAGAGACCCAGTACTTC.

The genes are TRBV5-5 and TRBJ2-3, with a tentative D call TRBD2 (6 bases). Trimming removed 4 bases at V and 5 bases at J, with 20 bases between. The CDR3 spans 16 residues. Germline V gives CDR1 SGHKS, CDR2 YYEKEE (reference sequence). CDR3 DNA sequence: TGTGCCAGCAGCCCCCGCCAGGGCGGGACCCTAGATACGCAGTATTTT. This translates into CASSPRQGGTLDTQYF. The variable domain in full, completed from reference TRBV5-5 and TRBJ2-3, reads DAGVTQSPTHLIKTRGQQVTLRCSPISGHKSVSWYQQVLGQGPQFIFQYYEKEERGRGNFPDRFSARQFPNYSSELNVNALLLGDSALYLCASSPRQGGTLDTQYFGPGTRLTVL.

This rearrangement joins TRBV5-1 to TRBJ2-1; 10 bases agree with TRBD1. J was trimmed by 3 bases and V by 5 bases; bases with no gene match: 5. This CDR3 is built from 15 residues. Germline lookup yields CDR1 SGHRS and CDR2 YFSETQ. The CDR3 region has the DNA TGCGCCAGCAGGAGGACAGGGGGGAACTACAATGAGCAGTTCTTC. Protein product: CASRRTGGNYNEQFF.

The chain recombines TRBV19 with TRBJ2-3; TRBD2 agrees at 7 bases. The length of the CDR3 is 14 residues. Germline trimming cut 3 bases from V and 3 bases from J; bases unmatched to any gene: 3. Germline V gene data show CDR1 as LNHDA and CDR2 as SQIVND (reference sequence). The chain's CDR3 is CASSIERGTDTQYF. DNA for the CDR3: TGTGCCAGTAGTATCGAGCGGGGAACAGATACGCAGTATTTT.

Worth noting for this clone: Distinct nucleotide sequences in the sample also encode this CDR3. V and J are TRBV25-1 and TRBJ1-4; possibly TRBD1 for D (6 bases). The CDR3 has 15 amino acids. Trimming left V 6 bases short and J 0 bases short, with 11 bases between. Germline CDR1 MGHDK, CDR2 SYGVNS. CDR3 residues: CASRQQGATNEKLFF. CDR3 in DNA: TGTGCCAGCAGACAACAGGGCGCAACTAATGAAAAACTGTTTTTT.

CDR3 bases: TGTGCCAGCACCTTGATTACAGGGGCGTCCAACATTCAGTACTTC. Encoded protein: CASTLITGASNIQYF. The chain links TRBV28 to TRBJ2-4; TRBD1 matches at 7 bases. The germline gives CDR1 MDHEN, CDR2 SYDVKM. This CDR3 region has 15 residues. With V trimmed by 7 bases and J by 7 bases, 13 bases remained unmatched.